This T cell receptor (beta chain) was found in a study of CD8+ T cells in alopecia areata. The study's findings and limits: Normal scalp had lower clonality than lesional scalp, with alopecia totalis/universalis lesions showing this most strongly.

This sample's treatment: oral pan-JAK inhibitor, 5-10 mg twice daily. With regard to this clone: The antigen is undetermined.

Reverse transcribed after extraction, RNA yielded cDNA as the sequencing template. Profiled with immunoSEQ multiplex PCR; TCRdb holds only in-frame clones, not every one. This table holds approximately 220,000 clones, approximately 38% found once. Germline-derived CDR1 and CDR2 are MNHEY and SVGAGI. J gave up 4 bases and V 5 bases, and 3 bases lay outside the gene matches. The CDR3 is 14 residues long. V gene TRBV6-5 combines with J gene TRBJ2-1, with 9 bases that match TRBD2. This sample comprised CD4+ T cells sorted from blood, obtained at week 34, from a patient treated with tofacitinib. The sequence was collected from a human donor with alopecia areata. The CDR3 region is CASSATSGYNEQFF. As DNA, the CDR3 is TGTGCCAGCAGTGCGACTAGCGGTTACAATGAGCAGTTCTTC.